One sample yielded the 30 T cell receptor beta chains listed below, sequenced in a study of T-cell memory formation after mild COVID-19. TCRdb independently ran MiXCR on the 5' RACE reads; one entry per CDR3 protein. The table shows a few hundred thousand distinct CDR3 sequences, with roughly 16% occurring only once. The sequenced material came from PBMCs or a T cell subset sorted from them (not recorded which). The receptors come from a man aged 18-30 years who had mild COVID-19 (a few samples of this study predate the infection). Cell type and time point are not known.

The rearrangement links TRBV2 to TRBJ1-1; TRBD1 is a possible D gene (6 bases). V was clipped by 3 bases and J by 2 bases, with 13 bases between them. CDR3 length: 15 residues. The germline V gene has CDR1 SNHLY and CDR2 FYNNEI. CDR3 sequence: CASSDRGGRNTEAFF. In DNA, the CDR3 is TGTGCCAGCAGTGATAGGGGGGGGCGAAACACTGAAGCTTTCTTT. Looking up the rest from reference TRBV2 and TRBJ1-1 gives the full variable domain: EPEVTQTPSHQVTQMGQEVILRCVPISNHLYFYWYRQILGQKVEFLVSFYNNEISEKSEIFDDQFSVERPDGSNFTLKIRSTKLEDSAMYFCASSDRGGRNTEAFFGQGTRLTVV.

The sample holds a few counts of this clonotype. The chain links TRBV5-1 to TRBJ2-5, with D perhaps assigned TRBD1 or TRBD2 (6 bases each). The CDR3 runs 14 residues. Trimming removed 1 base at V and 5 bases at J, with 12 bases between. Germline V lookup: CDR1 SGHRS, CDR2 YFSETQ. Here the CDR3 reads CASSLQGGMETQYF. In DNA, the CDR3 is TGCGCCAGCAGCTTGCAAGGGGGGATGGAGACCCAGTACTTC.

The chain combines TRBV12-3 or TRBV12-4 with TRBJ2-1; possible D gene TRBD2, 6 bases. The CDR3 covers 15 residues. V was clipped by 6 bases and J by 4 bases, with 16 bases between them. CDR3 DNA sequence: TGTGCCAGCAGCCTACGGGACTTTCCTTACAATGAGCAGTTCTTC. As protein: CASSLRDFPYNEQFF.

This clonotype was counted at least ten times. The chain couples TRBV5-1 to TRBJ2-5; tentative D call: TRBD2 (5 bases). CDR3 length equals 17 residues. CDR1 is SGHRS, CDR2 YFSETQ, per germline. V was pared by 4 bases and J by 5 bases, with 24 bases between. Here the CDR3 DNA reads TGCGCCAGCAGCCTCTACCCCGGACTCCTCGACGGGGAGACCCAGTACTTC. It yields the protein CASSLYPGLLDGETQYF.

This clonotype came up a few times. A read error may account for a junction end that differs from germline. This chain connects TRBV7-7 to TRBJ2-1; D might be TRBD2 (5 bases). This CDR3 spans 15 amino acids. The germline gives CDR1 SSHAT, CDR2 FNYEAQ (reference sequence). This CDR3 reads CASSLAIEGLNEQFF. The DNA of the CDR3 is TGTGCTAGCAGCTTAGCAATTGAGGGCCTCAATGAGCAGTTCTTC.

This clonotype was seen a few times. V is TRBV3-1 and J is TRBJ1-2; TRBD1 aligns across 7 bases. Trimming at V came to 0 bases and at J to 8 bases, leaving 6 bases not matched to a gene. This CDR3 is 14 amino acids long. Germline V gene sequence: CDR1 LGHDT, CDR2 YNNKEL (reference sequence). DNA for the CDR3: TGTGCCAGCAGCCAAGATAGGACAGGAGGAGGCTACACCTTC. Its protein product is CASSQDRTGGGYTF. Looking up the rest from reference TRBV3-1 and TRBJ1-2 gives the full variable domain: DTAVSQTPKYLVTQMGNDKSIKCEQNLGHDTMYWYKQDSKKFLKIMFSYNNKELIINETVPNRFSPKSPDKAHLNLHINSLELGDSAVYFCASSQDRTGGGYTFGSGTRLTVV.

J is TRBJ1-1 and V is TRBV19, with D maybe TRBD1 (6 bases). The CDR3 runs 11 residues. Deletions cut 7 bases from V and 7 bases from J, with 10 bases between. The germline V gene encodes CDR1 LNHDA and CDR2 SQIVND (reference sequence). The CDR3 DNA reads as TGTGCCAGTACCAGGGGTTATGAAGCTTTCTTT. Its translation is CASTRGYEAFF. Variable domain in full (rest from reference TRBV19 and TRBJ1-1): DGGITQSPKYLFRKEGQNVTLSCEQNLNHDAMYWYRQDPGQGLRLIYYSQIVNDFQKGDIAEGYSVSREKKESFPLTVTSAQKNPTAFYLCASTRGYEAFFGQGTRLTVV.

In its sample, this clonotype was seen a few times. The chain employs TRBV2 and TRBJ2-1; tentative D call: TRBD1 (6 bases). V was clipped by 6 bases and J by 8 bases, with 11 bases between them. Germline-derived CDR1 and CDR2 are SNHLY and FYNNEI. This CDR3 comprises 12 residues. The DNA for the CDR3 is TGTGCCAGCAGAGGACCAGGGGATGAGCAGTTCTTC. The encoded protein is CASRGPGDEQFF.

V and J are TRBV6-6 and TRBJ2-2; D is possibly TRBD1 (5 bases). CDR3 size: 16 residues. Germline V gene data show CDR1 as MNHNY and CDR2 as SVGAGI (reference sequence). The V end lost 0 bases, the J end lost 1 base, and 9 bases lay between the germline ends. CDR3 bases: TGTGCCAGCAGTTACTCACCCGACAGGAACACCGGGGAGCTGTTTTTT. Protein sequence: CASSYSPDRNTGELFF.

The genes are TRBV29-1 and TRBJ1-2; D not certain. Germline CDR1 SQVTM, CDR2 ANQGSEA. Between the trimmed V and J ends, which lost 4 bases and 1 base, there was a span of 4 bases. This CDR3 comprises 11 residues. The CDR3 is CSVGHNYGYTF. In DNA form, the CDR3 reads TGCAGCGTTGGCCATAACTATGGCTACACCTTC.

This clonotype was counted many times. The V and J genes are TRBV5-1 and TRBJ2-5, with 7 bases aligning to TRBD1. In germline, CDR1 is SGHRS, CDR2 YFSETQ. This CDR3 is 13 amino acids long. Trimming removed 1 base from V and 5 bases from J; junction bases left unmatched: 2. The chain's CDR3 is CASSLTGVETQYF. CDR3 nucleotides: TGCGCCAGCAGCTTGACAGGGGTGGAGACCCAGTACTTC.

V usage is TRBV11-2 and J usage is TRBJ2-5; the D is unclear. CDR1 and CDR2 (germline): SGHAT, FQNNGV. The V and J ends lost 2 bases and 2 bases respectively, with 6 bases between them. The CDR3 is 13 residues long. CDR3 sequence reads: CASSLPDQETQYF. The CDR3 coding sequence is TGTGCCAGCAGCTTACCGGATCAAGAGACCCAGTACTTC. The full variable domain, completed using reference TRBV11-2 and TRBJ2-5, is EAGVAQSPRYKIIEKRQSVAFWCNPISGHATLYWYQQILGQGPKLLIQFQNNGVVDDSQLPKDRFSAERLKGVDSTLKIQPAKLEDSAVYLCASSLPDQETQYFGPGTRLLVL.

J is TRBJ2-6 and V is TRBV18; D remains ambiguous. The CDR3 covers 15 residues. Trimming left V 3 bases short and J 0 bases short, with 6 bases between. Germline CDR1 KGHSH, CDR2 LQKENI. The CDR3 DNA is TGTGCCAGCTCACCCGATGCCTCTGGGGCCAACGTCCTGACTTTC. Its protein is CASSPDASGANVLTF.

J is TRBJ2-7 and V is TRBV5-1; 13 bases are a match to TRBD2. J lost 4 bases, V lost 4 bases, and 14 bases had no gene match. This CDR3 region has 18 residues. Germline lookup yields CDR1 SGHRS and CDR2 YFSETQ. CDR3 amino acids: CASSGGLAGAPGRYEQYF. The CDR3 nucleotides are TGCGCCAGCAGCGGCGGACTAGCGGGGGCGCCAGGTCGATACGAGCAGTACTTC.

This clonotype was seen only a few times. The rearrangement joins TRBV30 to TRBJ2-7, with D perhaps matching TRBD1 (5 bases). The CDR3 totals 12 residues. Deletions cut 1 base from V and 3 bases from J, with 7 bases between. Looked up from germline, CDR1 is GTSNPN and CDR2 is SVGIG (reference sequence). In DNA, the CDR3 is TGTGCCTGGAGTGGGCAGGGCTACGAGCAGTACTTC. As protein: CAWSGQGYEQYF.

This clonotype turned up a few times. The rearrangement uses TRBV6-5 and TRBJ1-1, with D perhaps TRBD1 (5 bases). The V gene's germline CDR1 is MNHEY and CDR2 SVGAGI. The V end lost 6 bases, the J end lost 1 base, and 18 bases lay between the germline ends. The CDR3 extends over 16 amino acids. Written as DNA, the CDR3 is TGTGCCAGCAGCTTACTTCCGTTAAGGGGGAACACTGAAGCTTTCTTT. It codes for CASSLLPLRGNTEAFF.

This clonotype appeared many times. CDR3 in amino acids: CASSFLPVFSGDNEQFF. CDR3 nucleotides: TGTGCCAGCAGCTTCCTTCCCGTCTTTAGCGGGGACAATGAGCAGTTCTTC. The rearrangement uses TRBV7-6 and TRBJ2-1, with 8 bases lining up with TRBD2. Germline V gene data show CDR1 as SGHVS and CDR2 as FNYEAQ. The CDR3 spans 17 residues. V gave up 3 bases and J gave up 5 bases; unmatched junction bases: 12.

This clonotype was seen more than once but under ten times. The chain has TRBV10-3 and TRBJ2-5; D is unresolved. The germline V gene encodes CDR1 ENHRY and CDR2 SYGVKD. This CDR3 contains 12 residues. The V and J ends lost 3 bases and 4 bases respectively, with 6 bases between them. The CDR3 loop is CAISDPGETQYF. In DNA, the CDR3 is TGTGCCATCAGTGACCCCGGAGAGACCCAGTACTTC.

This clonotype came up a few times. This chain connects TRBV6-6 to TRBJ1-2; D gene uncertain. Trimming left V 2 bases short and J 4 bases short, with 11 bases between. CDR3 length equals 14 residues. The germline V gene encodes CDR1 MNHNY and CDR2 SVGAGI (reference sequence). The CDR3 reads CASSYEAGGYGYTF. CDR3 DNA sequence: TGTGCCAGCAGTTACGAGGCGGGAGGCTATGGCTACACCTTC.

This clonotype came up many times. The chain links TRBV5-6 to TRBJ2-7, with D hard to call. V was trimmed by 4 bases and J by 2 bases, leaving 10 bases between them. Germline CDR1 SGHDT, CDR2 YYEEEE. The CDR3 spans 13 residues. Here the CDR3 DNA reads TGTGCCAGCAGCCCCGGGTCCCCCTACGAGCAGTACTTC. This codes for CASSPGSPYEQYF.

Ten or more counts support this clonotype. The chain recombines TRBV4-1 with TRBJ2-3; no definite D call. Trimming cost V 0 bases and J 6 bases, with 13 bases left between them. The CDR3 sequence is 15 residues long. CDR1 and CDR2 (germline): MGHRA, YSYEKL. For the CDR3, the DNA is TGCGCCAGCAGCCAAGAATGGAAAGGGATGGATACGCAGTATTTT. This sequence encodes CASSQEWKGMDTQYF.

A few counts support this clonotype. The chain employs TRBV6-2 or TRBV6-3 and TRBJ1-5, with D hard to call. Germline V gene lookup returns CDR1 MNHEY and CDR2 SVGEGT. The CDR3 covers 12 residues. V shed 0 bases and J shed 5 bases, with 2 bases lying between them. The DNA of the CDR3 is TGTGCCAGCAGTTACTCCCATCAGCCCCAGCATTTT. Translated, it gives CASSYSHQPQHF.

This clonotype was counted ten times or more. V usage is TRBV7-6 and J usage is TRBJ2-2; no firm D call. Germline-derived CDR1 and CDR2 are SGHVS and FNYEAQ. Trimming took 6 bases from V and 5 from J, leaving 10 bases between them. The CDR3 consists of 13 residues. Here the CDR3 DNA reads TGTGCCAGCAGTTATTCGTCAACCGGGGAGCTGTTTTTT. Encoded protein: CASSYSSTGELFF.

In this sample, this clonotype turned up a few times. This chain links TRBV9 with TRBJ2-2, with 10 positions matching TRBD1. This CDR3 comprises 16 residues. V was clipped by 2 bases and J by 6 bases; unmatched bases: 7. Germline loops: CDR1 SGDLS, CDR2 YYNGEE. CDR3 DNA sequence: TGTGCCAGCAGCGTCACCGGGACAGGGGACGCCGGGGAGCTGTTTTTT. This codes for CASSVTGTGDAGELFF.

This clonotype was picked up a small number of times. The V call is TRBV12-3 or TRBV12-4, the J call TRBJ2-3; TRBD1 matches at 7 bases. The CDR3 covers 13 residues. V dropped 9 bases and J dropped 5; count of bases not matched to a gene: 8. The CDR3 protein is CASTGVLVDTQYF. Written as DNA, the CDR3 is TGTGCCAGTACAGGGGTTTTAGTAGATACGCAGTATTTT.

This chain connects TRBV10-2 to TRBJ2-1; 11 bases map to TRBD2. The CDR3 spans 14 residues. J lost 15 bases, V lost 0 bases, and 7 bases had no gene match. Per the germline V gene, CDR1 is WSHSY and CDR2 is SAAADI. CDR3 sequence (DNA): TGCGCCAGCAGTGAGTCTCGGCTAGCGGGGGGCTGGTTCTTC. This encodes CASSESRLAGGWFF.

The rearrangement links TRBV30 to TRBJ1-2; tentatively, D is TRBD1 (5 bases). This CDR3 comprises 19 residues. V was cut by 1 base and J by 5 bases, with 29 bases left in between. CDR1 and CDR2 from the germline V gene are GTSNPN and SVGIG (reference sequence). CDR3 bases: TGTGCCTGGAGTGGGGGCGTGTCCGGGAACGAAGATCCCCAATATGGCTACACCTTC. As protein: CAWSGGVSGNEDPQYGYTF.

This clonotype was counted only a few times. The chain couples TRBV5-4 to TRBJ2-5; unclear D gene. Germline assignment: CDR1 SGHNT and CDR2 YYREEE (reference sequence). The CDR3 length is 16 residues. The V end lost 1 base, the J end lost 2 bases, and 15 bases lay between the germline ends. The CDR3 here is CASSLRVGPYQETQYF. The CDR3 coding sequence is TGTGCCAGCAGCTTGCGGGTTGGGCCCTATCAAGAGACCCAGTACTTC.

V and J are TRBV6-2 or TRBV6-3 and TRBJ2-6; tentatively, D is TRBD2 (6 bases). Germline V lookup: CDR1 MNHEY, CDR2 SVGEGT. Trimming stripped 6 bases from V and 0 bases from J, with 9 bases between. This CDR3 is 15 amino acids long. The CDR3: CASSGGTSGANVLTF. The CDR3 nucleotides read TGTGCCAGCAGCGGGGGTACCTCTGGGGCCAACGTCCTGACTTTC.

V and J are TRBV12-3 or TRBV12-4 and TRBJ2-1; the match to TRBD1 covers 7 bases. Trimming at V came to 4 bases and at J to 10 bases, leaving 16 bases not matched to a gene. This CDR3 is 16 amino acids long. CDR3 sequence (DNA): TGTGCCAGCAGTTCCCAGGGACAGCCCCCCTGGGGGGAGCAGTTCTTC. Translation gives CASSSQGQPPWGEQFF.